This T cell receptor beta chain stems from a study of response to subunit inactivated influenza vaccine. Each CDR3 protein is one row after TCRdb ran MiXCR on the RT-PCR reads. In the table there are 450,000 to 600,000 distinct CDR3 sequences, about 15% of which are singletons. Trimming took off 2 bases at V and 8 bases at J, with 15 bases between the two ends. The germline V gene encodes CDR1 KGHSH and CDR2 LQKENI. This CDR3 is built from 14 residues. With regard to this clonotype: The antigen is unknown.

Study-wide points: The study's authors posited that every seasonal influenza vaccination enlists few new T cells.

Sequenced material: CD4+ T cells sorted from PBMCs, taken roughly 24 months after vaccination. V is TRBV18 and J is TRBJ1-2; no clear D gene. The origin of this receptor is a man between 50 and 69 years old who received an inactivated influenza vaccine. The CDR3 DNA reads TGTGCCAGCTCACCAATTCAGCGGAGGGAAGGCTACACCTTC. It codes for CASSPIQRREGYTF.